Listed here is a single T cell receptor (beta chain). Its antigen is still unknown. Base qualities are missing; no much larger clone stands one base away. V was cut back by 4 bases and J by 6 bases, leaving a gap of 17 bases between them. The germline V gene encodes CDR1 MNHEY and CDR2 SVGAGI. The cysteine opens and the phenylalanine closes a CDR3 of 15 amino acids. CDR3 DNA only is kept here, 45 bases in frame from base 1. The library was made by the immunoSEQ multiplex PCR assay. For the multiplex PCR, a mixture combining 60 forward primers for TCR Vbeta segments and 13 reverse primers for TCR Jbeta segments was used. Amplification of the CDR3 region of rearranged TCR beta genes was performed with a multiplex PCR assay on genomic DNA. Amplified TCR beta libraries were sequenced as 87-base-pair reads on the Illumina HiSeq System. The paper's processing steps were these. A later analysis counted 65 million to 90 million unique TCR beta chains across the 650 to 700 repertoires, and roughly 9.9 million of these chains were shared by at least two donors. A nearest-neighbor algorithm error-corrected the raw reads and collapsed the reads into unique sequences, merging closely related sequences to remove PCR and sequencing errors. V, D and J gene segments were assigned by aligning CDR3 sequences to IMGT reference sequences. Each retained sequence needed at least a six-nucleotide match to both a V gene segment and a J gene segment. Rearrangements were called productive when the CDR3 lacked stop codons and stayed in frame with V and J; all others were non-productive. Following IMGT convention, CDR3 was defined as the stretch from the second conserved V-encoded cysteine to the conserved J-encoded phenylalanine. Sequences without an unambiguous match to a single V gene segment were excluded from the earlier analysis of 587 of the donors. In an earlier analysis of about 590 of the donors, a V segment was called functional when productive rearrangements were above 56.7%, and segregating when the standard deviation between donors exceeded 5%. A statistical classification framework was built for diagnosing cytomegalovirus status from the catalog of TCR beta chain sequences. In a later analysis, TCR nucleotide sequences were compared against IMGT/GENE-DB human TR gene sequences so that V and J genes could be assigned. In a later analysis, CDR3 sequences and most-parsimonious VDJ recombination scenarios were assigned using the TCRdist pipeline. A later analysis defined each TCR beta chain by its CDR3 amino acid sequence plus V-gene family, and excluded reads lacking a unique V-gene family. A later analysis removed nearly 600 highly shared, low-generation-probability nucleotide sequences to deal with suspected cross-contamination and a sequencing artifact. A later analysis calculated a clonal expansion index for each public chain from normalized within-repertoire ranks of inferred template counts. In a later analysis, generation probabilities were computed using a VDJ recombination model fitted to out-of-frame rearrangements, and the results were checked against IGoR. In a later analysis, hypergeometric tests were used to score TCR-TCR, TCR-HLA and TCR-CMV co-occurrence, with a repertoire-size bias correction applied to TCR pairs. In a later analysis, false discovery rates were estimated by permuting HLA or CMV assignments 20 times. In a later analysis, co-occurring TCRs were grouped with DBSCAN, and TCRdist sequence similarity was added when clustering was performed within HLA-allele-positive subsets. Co-occurrence clustering excluded repertoires with fewer than 30,000 or more than 120,000 public chains, plus five with anomalous nucleotide sharing. TCRdb re-hosts the immuneACCESS table, in-frame sequences only. Its copies lack some clones; in the studies checked, an unresolved V gene accounts for under half of them, and the cause for the rest is not known. The V and J calls and clone size come from that table; D and trimming were worked out from the DNA. For this sample there are around 140,000 clones; roughly three quarters appear just once. Roughly 1% of the sample is held by the ten biggest clonotypes.

This entry belongs to a study of cytomegalovirus exposure and HLA in healthy donors (dated by TCRdb to the late 2010s). At the level of the whole study: In an earlier analysis of roughly 500 of the donors, approximately 300 Gb of sequence data and about 110 million unique TCR beta sequences from roughly 180 million T cells were reported. Among about 410 genotyped donors of the cohort, an average of around 250,000 unique TCR beta nucleotide sequences was sequenced per donor, of which 15% to 20% were non-productive. A later analysis re-examined previously published TCR beta repertoires from just over 650 donors and added high-resolution HLA genotyping to investigate patterns of TCR occurrence. Typing coverage varied by locus: roughly 620-640 donors for A, B, C, DRB1 and DQB1; more than 500 for DQA1; 606 for DPA1; some 470 for DPB1. Donor age, sex, ethnicity and CMV serostatus were compiled alongside the repertoire data. Both class I and class II loci were covered by HLA typing, at four-digit resolution. In the later analysis, no new phenotypic data were used to find candidate immune exposures; instead, reliance was placed on TCR beta sequences and their occurrence across donors. Besides the first cohort of under 700 subjects, a separate validation cohort made up of over a hundred different subjects was used. In an earlier analysis of 587 of the donors, high-throughput TCR beta sequencing was used to judge whether each TCR beta V gene segment behaved as functional or pseudogenic. Approximately 300 gigabases of sequencing data and 75 million to 85 million unique TCR sequences made up an early release that covered over 550 HLA-typed donors. Of the roughly 400 genotyped donors, approximately 83% fell in the genetic ancestry cluster associated with self-reported Caucasian donors. The study aimed to test whether cataloging public T cell receptors could reveal signatures of past pathogen exposure. All discovery cohort repertoires had been generated on a single sequencing platform. Using immunosequencing, the study profiled T cell repertoires from fewer than 700 subjects and related those repertoires to cytomegalovirus serostatus. To predict cytomegalovirus infection status, the study combined high-throughput TCR immunosequencing, statistical association of individual TCRs with disease status, and machine learning. Genome-wide SNP genotypes for about 65% of the 666 donors were used in a later genetic analysis, which treated that subset as a discovery cohort. Because of strong linkage in the cohort, five DR-DQ haplotypes were treated as single units for association and clustering.

In total, more than 500 healthy bone marrow donors made up the cohort. At the time of sampling, all cohort members were nominally healthy, though unrecorded immune exposures were likely present. The donor tested CMV seronegative and was one of the 352 seronegative cohort members. A peripheral blood sample was collected from each donor, and TCR beta sequencing was performed on peripheral blood mononuclear cells. Genomic DNA extraction from the blood cell samples was performed with the Qiagen DNeasy Blood Extraction Kit. Beyond this particular receptor, the publication reports: It was suggested by the authors that the approach could potentially be generalized to other disease states and immunological phenotypes. A later analysis associated around 16,000 TCR beta sequences with specific HLA alleles at a false discovery rate of 0.05. Because HLA typing was missing for some donors at each locus, association tests included only the typed subset. CMV serostatus was the only immune exposure information available for the cohort. The study listed approximately 160 TCR beta chains as associated with cytomegalovirus. In a later analysis, HLA-associated TCR beta chains were found to be more clonally expanded and to have lower generation probabilities than equally common non-associated chains. The 87-base-pair reads could not distinguish some IMGT-functional V segments, including TRBV6-2 and TRBV6-3, so those segments were excluded. A later genetic analysis associated a missense DCLRE1C variant with V-gene and J-gene trimming of TCR beta chains, and an independent cohort replicated the association. The cohort was sequenced for TCR beta chains only, and without alpha or paired-chain data the features that could be detected were limited. Most TCR sequences were observed very rarely across donors, whereas some public TCRs were present in many individuals. In a later analysis, the rate of TCR association differed among HLA loci, with DRB1 alleles having the most associated TCRs and HLA-C alleles having the fewest. A further reported finding was that TCR beta sequences accurately predicted the HLA-A and HLA-B alleles for most subjects in the first cohort. A later genetic analysis reported fewer N-insertions in productive TCRs among donors in an Asian-associated ancestry cluster than the roughly 620-donor mean. When HLA alleles, especially DR and DQ, strongly co-occurred, TCR associations were difficult to assign to individual alleles. A group of highly shared sequence variants was considered likely to be a technical artifact of the sequencing pipeline. Sequencing depth was assumed to be roughly uniform across donors in the presence/absence analyses, though that assumption may not hold. In a later analysis, most CMV-associated TCR beta chains were found to appear HLA-restricted, with HLA associations seemingly driven largely by CMV exposure. The classifier was reported to diagnose cytomegalovirus status with high specificity and sensitivity in both the original cohort and the validation cohort. A later analysis reported that several top co-occurrence clusters appeared linked to parvovirus B19, influenza, CMV and Epstein-Barr virus. Correlated functional status among segregating V segments might be attributable to linkage disequilibrium, but an unknown experimental factor could not be ruled out. Some 16 rarely observed V segments, including chromosome 9 orphons, were excluded from the earlier analysis of about 600 of the donors because counts were too low. In vitro tests confirmed that a few of the cytomegalovirus-associated TCR beta chains recognize cytomegalovirus antigens. Broadly in line with IMGT annotations, most TCR beta V segments showed up in productive rearrangements about 87% or about 30% of the time in an earlier analysis of roughly 590 of the donors.

Sequenced material: PBMCs. The chain joins TRBV6-5 to TRBJ2-3, with TRBD2 perhaps the D gene, on 7 matching bases. The sequence was obtained from a woman aged 55-70 years in good health and CMV-seronegative. The CDR3 reads as follows: CASSSLSGGPDTQYF. The DNA sequence is given as TGTGCCAGCAGTTCCCTATCGGGGGGCCCGGATACGCAGTATTTT.